These 10 T cell receptor beta chains were sequenced from one sample in a study of human T cells and chemical hapten exposure. Each CDR3 protein is one row after TCRdb ran MiXCR on the RACE reads. Of about 160,000 distinct CDR3 sequences detected, about a quarter appear once; the ten largest clones hold 2.1%. Time point given: patch test 3, about 24 weeks after DPC sensitization. Documented treatment: therapeutic diphenylcyclopropenone sensitization with weekly scalp DPC. The sample was whole blood, taken in connection with sensitization to the hapten diphenylcyclopropenone (DPC). The receptors come from a woman under 30 with alopecia areata. Some clones in this sample may be carry-over from other donors' samples.

A single count supports this clonotype. This chain joins TRBV27 and TRBJ2-3; unclear D gene. The V gene lost 3 bases and the J gene lost 0 bases, with 10 bases spanning the gap. The CDR3 consists of 15 residues. Germline CDR1 and CDR2: MNHEY and SMNVEV (reference sequence). DNA of the CDR3: TGTGCCAGCAGTTTTTCGGGTCCTAGCACAGATACGCAGTATTTT. Translation: CASSFSGPSTDTQYF.

The chain is built from TRBV20-1 and TRBJ2-3, with D perhaps TRBD1 (7 bases). CDR1 is DFQATT, CDR2 SNEGSKA, per germline (reference sequence). This CDR3 spans 13 amino acids. V gave up 5 bases and J gave up 6 bases, with 15 bases separating them. CDR3 nucleotides: TGCAGTGCTCCCCAGGGGGGTTACGATACGCAGTATTTT. Residues: CSAPQGGYDTQYF.

This clonotype was observed a few times. The rearrangement uses TRBV18 and TRBJ2-7, with D unresolved. The CDR3 runs 11 residues. Germline V gene data show CDR1 as KGHSH and CDR2 as LQKENI. The V end lost 4 bases, the J end lost 7 bases, and 8 bases lay between the germline ends. The CDR3: CASSHSWEQYF. The CDR3 DNA follows: TGTGCCAGCTCACATTCTTGGGAGCAGTACTTC.

This clonotype has a handful of counts. The chain is built from TRBV6-1 and TRBJ1-2; D unclear. The CDR3 is 15 amino acids. Germline V lookup: CDR1 MNHNS, CDR2 SASEGT. Between the trimmed V and J ends, which lost 6 bases and 2 bases, there was a span of 16 bases. The CDR3 reads CASRRTPPPNYGYTF. CDR3 DNA: TGTGCCAGCAGACGAACCCCACCGCCCAACTATGGCTACACCTTC.

There are a few counts of this clonotype. The CDR3 is CASAARWSETQYF. The CDR3 bases are TGTGCCAGCGCCGCCAGGTGGTCCGAGACCCAGTACTTC. The rearrangement links TRBV12-3 or TRBV12-4 to TRBJ2-5; no reliable D call. This CDR3 contains 13 residues. The germline V and J ends were trimmed by 8 bases and 5 bases, with 15 bases remaining between them.

This clonotype has a handful of counts. The chain links TRBV11-2 to TRBJ2-7; D not resolved. Germline V gives CDR1 SGHAT, CDR2 FQNNGV. The CDR3 loop spans 13 amino acids. V lost 3 bases, J lost 7 bases, and 13 bases lay in between. The CDR3 spells CASSFSLVWEQYF. The CDR3 region has the DNA TGTGCCAGCAGCTTCTCATTAGTTTGGGAGCAGTACTTC.

This chain's CDR3 is CATSRRGQSEVKLFF. The CDR3 DNA reads as TGTGCCACCAGCCGAAGGGGACAGTCAGAAGTAAAACTGTTTTTT. The V call is TRBV15, the J call TRBJ1-4, with TRBD1 matching over 7 bases. The germline gives CDR1 LNHNV, CDR2 YYDKDF (reference sequence). After removal of 5 bases from V and 10 bases from J, the junction contained 13 bases not matched to a gene. The length of the CDR3 is 15 residues.

CDR3 sequence (DNA): TGTGCCAGCAGCCAAGCAGCGGGGGCCTTTTTCGATGAGCAGTTCTTC. It encodes CASSQAAGAFFDEQFF. The chain is built from TRBV4-2 and TRBJ2-1, with TRBD2 identical over 8 bases. Germline assignment: CDR1 LGHNA and CDR2 YNFKEQ. The CDR3 runs to 16 residues. After removal of 1 base from V and 8 bases from J, the junction contained 10 bases not matched to a gene.

This clonotype was found a few times. CDR3 protein: CASSFMTSGRNEQFF. The DNA for the CDR3 is TGTGCCAGCAGTTTTATGACTAGCGGGCGGAATGAGCAGTTCTTC. The chain carries TRBV27 and TRBJ2-1; 10 bases agree with TRBD2. Per the germline V gene, CDR1 is MNHEY and CDR2 is SMNVEV (reference sequence). J lost 7 bases, V lost 3 bases, and 6 bases had no gene match. The CDR3 extends over 15 amino acids.

This clonotype was found many times. The rearrangement links TRBV20-1 to TRBJ1-1, with D unresolved. CDR1 is DFQATT, CDR2 SNEGSKA, per germline (reference sequence). The CDR3 consists of 12 residues. The V end lost 4 bases, the J end lost 0 bases, and 6 bases lay between the germline ends. The CDR3 DNA sequence: TGCAGTGCTAAAAGTATGAACACTGAAGCTTTCTTT. Translation gives CSAKSMNTEAFF.